A selection of T cell receptor beta chains follows, all from one sample in a study of blood T cell repertoires in COVID-19. Clones were read by immunoSEQ multiplex PCR, and TCRdb kept only the in-frame ones, dropping some. The sample lists a few hundred thousand clones, 85% to 90% occurring once. Sequenced: PBMCs or T cells enriched from blood (not recorded which). These receptors originate from a woman between 18 and 30 years old who had recovered from COVID-19. CDR3s include the opening cysteine and the closing phenylalanine or tryptophan. A D gene is named only where the DNA matches it firmly. Size tells how often a clone was seen (once, few, many) or the class of an expanded clone, and some rows leave it out.

j_call | clone_size | v_call | d_call | cdr3_aa | cdr3_nt
TRBJ2-7 | . | TRBV5-8 | . | CASSLAIEQYF | TGTGCCAGCAGCTTGGCTATCGAGCAGTACTTC
TRBJ1-4 | . | TRBV9 | . | CASSPGDLGGNEKLFF | TGTGCCAGCAGCCCTGGGGACCTGGGGGGTAATGAAAAACTGTTTTTT
TRBJ1-6 | . | TRBV6-1 | TRBD1 | CASSEEGTAASPLHF | TGTGCCAGCAGCGAAGAGGGGACAGCGGCATCACCCCTCCACTTT
TRBJ2-2 | . | TRBV6-1 | TRBD2 | CASSEAAGAGELFF | TGTGCCAGCAGTGAAGCGGCGGGGGCCGGGGAGCTGTTTTTT
TRBJ2-7 | . | TRBV29-1 | . | CSVDAGRGYEQYF | TGCAGCGTAGACGCGGGGAGAGGCTACGAGCAGTACTTC
TRBJ2-3 | . | TRBV7-3 | . | CASSPFGRGSTDTQYF | TGTGCCAGCAGCCCATTCGGTAGGGGCAGCACAGATACGCAGTATTTT
TRBJ2-2 | . | TRBV11-3 | TRBD1 | CASSTRDRAAGELFF | TGTGCCAGCAGCACCCGGGACAGGGCAGCCGGGGAGCTGTTTTTT
TRBJ2-1 | . | TRBV14 | TRBD2 | CASRARRTSGGNNEQFF | TGTGCCAGCAGGGCGAGAAGGACTAGCGGGGGTAATAATGAGCAGTTCTTC
TRBJ2-1 | . | TRBV6-5 | TRBD2 | CASSYPSGPYNEQFF | TGTGCCAGCAGTTACCCTAGCGGACCCTACAATGAGCAGTTCTTC
TRBJ2-7 | . | TRBV4-2 | . | CASSPSSGEQYF | TGTGCCAGCAGCCCCAGCAGCGGCGAGCAGTACTTC
TRBJ1-4 | few | TRBV19 | TRBD1 | CASRRGQGIEKLFF | TGTGCCAGTAGACGGGGACAGGGAATTGAAAAACTGTTTTTT
TRBJ2-1 | once | TRBV11-2 | TRBD2 | CATSAGAYNEQFF | TGTGCCACATCAGCGGGGGCCTACAATGAGCAGTTCTTC
TRBJ2-3 | . | TRBV5-6 | . | CASSLRSRDTQYF | TGTGCCAGCAGCTTGAGATCCCGGGATACGCAGTATTTT
TRBJ1-1 | . | TRBV20-1 | TRBD1 | CSASGTGFTEAFF | TGCAGTGCTAGTGGGACAGGGTTCACTGAAGCTTTCTTT
TRBJ2-1 | . | TRBV24-1 | TRBD2 | CATSGTSSYNEQFF | TGTGCCACCAGTGGGACTAGCTCCTACAATGAGCAGTTCTTC
TRBJ1-1 | . | TRBV5-1 | . | CASSLEVGQGDTEAFF | TGCGCCAGCAGCTTGGAAGTCGGGCAGGGTGACACTGAAGCTTTCTTT
TRBJ1-6 | . | TRBV6-1 | . | CASSEVLGPQGRVSLHF | TGTGCCAGCAGTGAAGTCTTGGGGCCTCAGGGTCGCGTTTCCCTCCACTTT
TRBJ2-1 | . | TRBV28 | . | CASSFKRGTVSYNEQFF | TGTGCCAGCAGTTTTAAGCGGGGGACAGTCTCCTACAATGAGCAGTTCTTC
TRBJ1-2 | few | TRBV7-9 | . | CASSLANINYGYTF | TGTGCCAGCAGCTTAGCCAACATTAACTATGGCTACACCTTC
TRBJ1-2 | few | TRBV5-1 | TRBD1 | CASRIRDRGDYGYTF | TGCGCCAGCAGGATCCGGGACAGGGGGGACTATGGCTACACCTTC